A single TCR beta chain is shown here with its context. Per germline, CDR1 SNHLY and CDR2 FYNNEI. CDR3 length: 12 residues. Trimming took off 6 bases at V and 13 bases at J, with 13 bases between the two ends. Produced via immunoSEQ multiplex PCR; TCRdb's table is partial and in-frame only. The sample carries about 80,000 clones, more than 80% recorded once. This sample stems from a study of radiotherapy plus CTLA-4 blockade in lung cancer. Chemo-refractory metastatic non-small-cell lung cancer patients received focal radiation with ipilimumab CTLA-4 blockade. This TCR was sampled from a human donor with non-small cell lung cancer who had stable disease on radiotherapy plus ipilimumab. The source was peripheral blood, collected from a patient treated with radiotherapy plus ipilimumab. The chain combines TRBV2 with TRBJ1-6; no definite D call. The DNA for the CDR3 is TGTGCCAGCAGGGTTTTCGCTGCTCCCCTCCACTTT. It translates to CASRVFAAPLHF.